Reported below is one TCR beta chain. What it binds is not known. Germline CDR1 is SNHLY and CDR2 is FYNNEI. The CDR3 spans 16 residues. V was pared by 8 bases and J by 1 base, with 9 bases of the junction left unmatched. It was with 60 Vbeta and 13 Jbeta primers that the PCR ran. Clones were sequenced by immunoSEQ multiplex PCR, and TCRdb holds only the in-frame ones, with some missing. The table includes over 130,000 clones, about four fifths detected once. The sample comes from a study of cytomegalovirus exposure and HLA in healthy donors. Study-wide points: A later analysis reported that several of the most significant clusters appeared to be linked to common viral pathogens, among them Epstein-Barr virus. Both high specificity and high sensitivity reportedly marked the classifier's diagnosis of cytomegalovirus status. Trimming of TCR beta V- and J-genes showed a link, identified in a later analysis, to a missense DCLRE1C variant. A later analysis reportedly identified an Asian-associated ancestry cluster as carrying fewer N-insertions than the roughly 600-donor mean.

The chain has TRBV2 and TRBJ1-5; 9 bases align to TRBD1. This TCR was sampled from a man aged 50 or older in good health and CMV-seropositive. The sample comprised PBMCs. In DNA form, the CDR3 reads TGTGCCAGCGCCGCGGACAGGGGAGGAAGCAATCAGCCCCAGCATTTT. This sequence encodes CASAADRGGSNQPQHF.